These T cell receptor beta chains were read from a single sample in a study of technical replicates of blood from a few donors. Libraries were prepared by immunoSEQ multiplex PCR; TCRdb keeps only in-frame clonotypes and omits some of them. The data contain about 80,000 clones, roughly 91% of them singletons. The sequenced sample was T cells isolated from PBMCs. The receptor source for this set is a human donor in good health. Both conserved end residues are part of each CDR3. The order of the fields is V gene, clone size, D gene, J gene, CDR3 DNA, CDR3 protein. A D gene is named only where the DNA matches it firmly. The size of a clone is reported for some rows only, either as once, few or many, or as a class for expanded clones.

>TRBV5-1|-|-|TRBJ2-3
TGCGCCAGCAGCCCGGCACGGGGAGATACGCAGTATTTT
CASSPARGDTQYF
>TRBV6-1|-|-|TRBJ2-3
TGTGCCAGCAGCTGGTCAGGGACAACAGATACGCAGTATTTT
CASSWSGTTDTQYF
>TRBV27|-|TRBD1|TRBJ1-1
TGTGCCAGCAGTTCCCCTATCAGGGGGTGGACTGAAGCTTTCTTT
CASSSPIRGWTEAFF
>TRBV11-3|-|TRBD1|TRBJ1-5
TGTGCCAGCAGCCCTGGGACAGGCAATCAGCCCCAGCATTTT
CASSPGTGNQPQHF
>TRBV5-4|-|-|TRBJ2-7
TGTGCCAGCAGCCACATTTTTACAGGCGAGCGACAGTACTTC
CASSHIFTGERQYF
>TRBV19|-|TRBD1|TRBJ2-7
TGTGCCAGTAGTCTGGGGACAGGGGGCCTCAAGTACTTC
CASSLGTGGLKYF
>TRBV9|-|-|TRBJ1-5
TGTGCCAGCAGCCAGGGGTCTGGCAATCAGCCCCAGCATTTT
CASSQGSGNQPQHF
>TRBV4-1|-|-|TRBJ2-5
TGCGCCAGCAGCCCCGGGGGGACCCAGTACTTC
CASSPGGTQYF
>TRBV5-6|-|-|TRBJ2-2
TGTGCCAGCAGCTTACTCCGGGAACGATCCGGGGAGCTGTTTTTT
CASSLLRERSGELFF
>TRBV30|-|-|TRBJ2-5
TGTGCCTGGAGTCGGATAACTAAAGCAAGCCAAGAGACCCAGTACTTC
CAWSRITKASQETQYF
>TRBV11-2|-|TRBD1|TRBJ2-7
TGTGCCAGCAGCTTAGACCAGACAGGGCCCTACGAGCAGTACTTC
CASSLDQTGPYEQYF
>TRBV5-5|-|TRBD1|TRBJ2-5
TGTGCCAGCAGCATGACAGGGAAAGAGACCCAGTACTTC
CASSMTGKETQYF
>TRBV29-1|-|-|TRBJ2-7
TGCAGCGCCCGGACGGGGAGCTCCTACGAGCAGTACTTC
CSARTGSSYEQYF
>TRBV19|-|-|TRBJ2-5
TGTGCCAGTAGCGTCTATCCCGGAGAGACCCAGTACTTC
CASSVYPGETQYF
>TRBV5-1|-|TRBD2|TRBJ2-7
TGCGCCAGCAGCTTGGACCGGGCCGGACTAGACGAGCAGTACTTC
CASSLDRAGLDEQYF
>TRBV7-9|-|TRBD1|TRBJ2-2
TGTGCCAGCAGCTTACTGACAGGGGGGAACACCGGGGAGCTGTTTTTT
CASSLLTGGNTGELFF
>TRBV4-1|few|-|TRBJ1-4
TGCGCCAGCAGCCTCCGACAGGCTTTTGAAAAACTGTTTTTT
CASSLRQAFEKLFF
>TRBV13|-|TRBD2|TRBJ2-7
TGTGCCAGCAGCCCCGCCGGAGCGGGAGGGTACTACGAGCAGTACTTC
CASSPAGAGGYYEQYF
>TRBV2|-|-|TRBJ2-6
TGTGCCAGCAGTGAATATTCTGGGGCCAACGTCCTGACTTTC
CASSEYSGANVLTF
>TRBV20-1|few|TRBD1|TRBJ1-2
TGCAGTGGACAGGGATCCTATGGCTACACCTTC
CSGQGSYGYTF
>TRBV5-5|-|-|TRBJ1-1
TGTGCCAGCAGCCACAGGTTAATGAACACTGAAGCTTTCTTT
CASSHRLMNTEAFF
>TRBV11-2|-|-|TRBJ2-1
TGTGCCAGCAGCTTATTCGGGGGCTCCTACAATGAGCAGTTCTTC
CASSLFGGSYNEQFF
>TRBV11-2|-|-|TRBJ1-2
TGTGCCAGCAGCCCGGAGGGCGGATCTAACTATGGCTACACCTTC
CASSPEGGSNYGYTF
>TRBV14|-|-|TRBJ2-1
TGTGCCAGCAGCCAAGTAGGAGGGTCATTACAGGATGAGCAGTTCTTC
CASSQVGGSLQDEQFF
>TRBV6-5|-|TRBD1|TRBJ1-2
TGTGCCAGCAGACCAGGGGGCTGGGGGTATGGCTACACCTTC
CASRPGGWGYGYTF
>TRBV28|-|-|TRBJ2-1
TGTGCCAGCAGTTTATCAGGGGACGAGCAGTTCTTC
CASSLSGDEQFF
>TRBV5-1|once|-|TRBJ1-4
TGCGCCAGCAGCCCGGTTCCTCAAAATGAAAAACTGTTTTTT
CASSPVPQNEKLFF
>TRBV12-5|-|-|TRBJ2-1
TGTGCTAGTGGTCCCGATGGGACACTGGCTCAGAATGAGCAGTTCTTC
CASGPDGTLAQNEQFF
>TRBV19|-|-|TRBJ2-7
TGTGCCAGTAGTTTTCGTTACGAGCAGTACTTC
CASSFRYEQYF
>TRBV5-8|-|-|TRBJ2-7
TGTGCCAGCAGCTTGGACAGGTTCGAGCAGTACTTC
CASSLDRFEQYF
>TRBV30|-|TRBD1|TRBJ1-1
TGTGCCTGTTCGGACAGGGGCTGGGAAGCTTTCTTT
CACSDRGWEAFF
>TRBV29-1|-|-|TRBJ1-1
TGCAGCGTCCAGGATTTGGGCACTGAAGCTTTCTTT
CSVQDLGTEAFF
>TRBV19|-|-|TRBJ1-1
TGTGCCAGTAGTATGACAGCCCTTGAAGCTTTCTTT
CASSMTALEAFF
>TRBV27|-|-|TRBJ1-2
TGTGCCAGCAGGACAGGCGGATATGGCTACACCTTC
CASRTGGYGYTF
>TRBV7-9|-|-|TRBJ1-5
TGTGCCAGCAGCTCCATTGAGGGAGTGGAGCCCCAGCATTTT
CASSSIEGVEPQHF
>TRBV27|-|TRBD1|TRBJ1-3
TGTGCCAGCAGTTTGGCAGGGGGCTCTGGAAACACCATATATTTT
CASSLAGGSGNTIYF
>TRBV6-4|-|-|TRBJ1-1
TGTGCCAGCAGTCAGACAGCTAACACTGAAGCTTTCTTT
CASSQTANTEAFF
>TRBV7-9|once|TRBD2|TRBJ2-7
TGTGCCAGCCAGCGGCGGGAGGAAATTTACGAGCAGTACTTC
CASQRREEIYEQYF
>TRBV6-5|-|TRBD1|TRBJ1-5
TGTGCCAGCAGTTACTCGAGTACAGGGGATCAGCCCCAGCATTTT
CASSYSSTGDQPQHF
>TRBV6-4|-|TRBD1|TRBJ2-2
TGTGCCAGCAGTCCCGGGACAGGGGGCTCGAACACCGGGGAGCTGTTTTTT
CASSPGTGGSNTGELFF
>TRBV5-8|-|TRBD1|TRBJ1-5
TGTGCCAGCATTATGACAGGGTCGGGCAATCAGCCCCAGCATTTT
CASIMTGSGNQPQHF
>TRBV18|-|TRBD1|TRBJ2-7
TGTGCCAGCTCACCCATCTCCGGGACAGGGAACTTCATCGAGCAGTACTTC
CASSPISGTGNFIEQYF
>TRBV7-9|few|-|TRBJ1-1
TGTGCCACGAATGACAAGAACACTGAAGCTTTCTTT
CATNDKNTEAFF
>TRBV4-3|-|-|TRBJ2-7
TGCGCCAGCAGCCAAGACCCACGCGGGGCCTACGAGCAGTACTTC
CASSQDPRGAYEQYF
>TRBV7-9|-|-|TRBJ1-2
TGTGCCAGCAGCGAAGGGGCTATGCGCTACACCTTC
CASSEGAMRYTF
>TRBV28|-|-|TRBJ2-3
TGTGCCAGCAGTTTAGAGGAGCGAGAAACAGATACGCAGTATTTT
CASSLEERETDTQYF
>TRBV7-2|-|-|TRBJ2-4
TGTGCCAGCAGCTTAGGTTGGAGGAGGGAAAACATTCAGTACTTC
CASSLGWRRENIQYF
>TRBV5-1|-|TRBD2|TRBJ2-2
TGCGCCAGCAGCCGGACTAGCGGCAACACCGGGGAGCTGTTTTTT
CASSRTSGNTGELFF
>TRBV30|-|TRBD2|TRBJ2-3
TGTGCCTGGAGTCCTCTAGGGGGCGTACTACCGGGACTAGCGGGAGGTTTGACAGATACGCAGTATTTT
CAWSPLGGVLPGLAGGLTDTQYF
>TRBV19|-|TRBD2|TRBJ2-5
TGTGCCAGTAGTTGGGGGGGGCAAGAGACCCAGTACTTC
CASSWGGQETQYF
>TRBV25-1|-|-|TRBJ1-5
TGTGCCAGCAGTGAACCAGGGGTTTTCGCTCAGCCCCAGCATTTT
CASSEPGVFAQPQHF
>TRBV4-1|-|-|TRBJ2-7
TGCGCCAGCAGCCTCCGGGAATCAGGCTCCTACGAGCAGTACTTC
CASSLRESGSYEQYF
>TRBV7-3|-|-|TRBJ2-3
TGTGCCAGCGGGTTCGGAGGTACGCAGTATTTT
CASGFGGTQYF
>TRBV10-3|-|TRBD1|TRBJ1-1
TGTGCCATCAGGAGGACAGGGGACACTGAAGCTTTCTTT
CAIRRTGDTEAFF
>TRBV7-9|-|-|TRBJ1-1
TGTGCCAGCAGCTCGATGGCCACTGAAGCTTTCTTT
CASSSMATEAFF
>TRBV7-3|-|-|TRBJ1-1
TGTGCCAGCAGCTTAAAAGGGGATGGGACTGAAGCTTTCTTT
CASSLKGDGTEAFF
>TRBV18|-|TRBD2|TRBJ2-1
TGTGCCAGCTCACCTGGGGGACTAGCGGGAGGCGCCTACAATGAGCAGTTCTTC
CASSPGGLAGGAYNEQFF